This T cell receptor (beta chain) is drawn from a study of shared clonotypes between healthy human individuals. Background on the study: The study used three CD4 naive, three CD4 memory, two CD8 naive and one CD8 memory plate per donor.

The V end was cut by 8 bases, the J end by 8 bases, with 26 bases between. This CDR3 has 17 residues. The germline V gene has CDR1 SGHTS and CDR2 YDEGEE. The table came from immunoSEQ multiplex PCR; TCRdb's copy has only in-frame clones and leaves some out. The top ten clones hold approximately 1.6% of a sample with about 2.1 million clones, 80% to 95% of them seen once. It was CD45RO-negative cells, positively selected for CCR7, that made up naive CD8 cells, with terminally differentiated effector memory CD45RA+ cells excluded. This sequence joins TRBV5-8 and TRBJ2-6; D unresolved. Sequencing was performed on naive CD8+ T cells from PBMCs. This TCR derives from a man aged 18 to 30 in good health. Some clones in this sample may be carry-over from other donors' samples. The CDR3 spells CASPHSNDLFGPNVLTF. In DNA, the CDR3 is TGTGCCAGTCCTCACTCCAATGACCTTTTCGGGCCCAACGTCCTGACTTTC. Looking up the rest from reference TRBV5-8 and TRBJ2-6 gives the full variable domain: EAGVTQSPTHLIKTRGQQATLRCSPISGHTSVYWYQQALGLGLQFLLWYDEGEERNRGNFPPRFSGRQFPNYSSELNVNALELEDSALYLCASPHSNDLFGPNVLTFGAGSRLTVL.